This T cell receptor beta chain is from a study of cytomegalovirus exposure and HLA in healthy donors. J gave up 2 bases and V 4 bases, and 13 bases lay outside the gene matches. This CDR3 spans 18 amino acids. Germline CDR1 reads LGHNA; CDR2 reads YSLEER. The study, taken as a whole, reports: Whilst most TCR sequences proved rare, a subset of public TCRs occurred across many donors. Specificity of a few CMV-associated chains for CMV antigens was verified in vitro.

Primers included in the PCR were 60 Vbeta and 13 Jbeta primers. The repertoire was sequenced with immunoSEQ multiplex PCR; TCRdb's copy has only in-frame clones and lacks some. The data include 190,000 or so clones; the top ten clones carry approximately 0.74%. To note about this clone: Its target is not known.

The material sequenced was PBMCs. This TCR was sampled from a boy aged 10-17 years in good health and CMV-seronegative. The chain combines TRBV4-3 with TRBJ2-3; 9 nucleotides line up with TRBD2. The CDR3 reads CASSRAGGASGATDTQYF. CDR3 coding DNA: TGCGCCAGCAGCCGGGCCGGAGGTGCTAGCGGGGCCACAGATACGCAGTATTTT.